These T cell receptor beta chains were read from a single sample in a study of T cells after yellow fever vaccination. TCRdb itself ran the 5' RACE reads through MiXCR, one entry per CDR3 protein. The sample includes 510,000 or so distinct CDR3 sequences, about 19% of them seen just once. The input for sequencing was PBMCs, taken 15 days after the yellow fever booster vaccination. The receptor source for this set is a man younger than 40 who received the YFV17D yellow fever vaccine. CDR3s leave out the opening cysteine and the closing phenylalanine or tryptophan.

TRBV5-1 ASSLGYKETQY
TRBV12-3/TRBV12-4 ASSGLPGTGAYEQY
TRBV29-1 SASWNEAF
TRBV9 ASSDGAAGVQDTQY
TRBV14 ASSLPPGQETQY
TRBV10-3 AISDQRPTYNEQF
TRBV28 ASASGMGEQY
TRBV6-1 ASRPRSTGELF
TRBV6-1 ASSPQGVQYEQY
TRBV29-1 SVAGLAGYTDTQY
TRBV20-1 SARDNRGGTQQETQY
TRBV16 ASSLAPNSGNTIY
TRBV28 ASSRYTEAF
TRBV20-1 SCGGSQETQY
TRBV9 ASSVRQDYNSPLH
TRBV10-3 ATAGLNNEKLF
TRBV27 ASSSGWAGTPSHNEQF
TRBV12-3/TRBV12-4 ASSYSTRTDTQY
TRBV28 ASSAGQRIHPQH
TRBV14 ASSQEGTGARDTQY
TRBV6-2/TRBV6-3 ASSRQQVNQPQH
TRBV29-1 SVTGTGREQF
TRBV24-1 ATTGQTYNEQF
TRBV7-8 ASSLAGVSNEQF
TRBV15 ATSRDNEQF
TRBV6-2/TRBV6-3 ASSYSQSSYNEQF
TRBV12-3/TRBV12-4 ASCSGRGTGELF
TRBV21-1 ASSKGPLGSGRFYEQY
TRBV20-1 SASDPGQSYEQY
TRBV12-3/TRBV12-4 ASRPNPGTQF
TRBV19 ASSMGPSGANVLT
TRBV19 ASTGTDTQY
TRBV27 ASTQRGGRGYEQY
TRBV12-3/TRBV12-4 ASSHSTGDTQY
TRBV4-3 ASSQERTAYGYT